These T cell receptor beta chains were read from a single sample in a study of control samples from healthy donors and cancer patients. Assay used: immunoSEQ multiplex PCR; TCRdb lists only in-frame clones, some missing. The sample consists of fewer than 250,000 clones, over 80% of them appearing once. The specimen sequenced was blood. Receptor source: a man aged 30 to 45 in good health. The CDR3 runs from the conserved cysteine through the conserved F or W. A D gene is named only where the DNA matches it firmly. Only part of the rows carry a size: once, few, many, or a class if the clone is expanded.

d_gene | j_gene | v_gene | abundance | CDR3nt | CDR3aa
TRBD1 | TRBJ1-1 | TRBV5-1 | once | TGCGCCAGCAGCTTACAGGGGGACACTGAAGCTTTCTTT | CASSLQGDTEAFF
. | TRBJ1-1 | TRBV6-4 | . | TGTGCCAGCAGTGAACAGGATGGCACTGAAGCTTTCTTT | CASSEQDGTEAFF
. | TRBJ2-7 | TRBV7-8 | . | TGTGCCAGCAGCCAGTGGACAAACCTAAACCTCCACGAGCAGTACTTC | CASSQWTNLNLHEQYF
TRBD2 | TRBJ2-1 | TRBV6-1 | . | TGTGCCAGCAGTGAAGAATTGAGGCTAGCGGGACACAATGAGCAGTTCTTC | CASSEELRLAGHNEQFF
. | TRBJ1-2 | TRBV27 | . | TGTGCCAGCAGTCCCAACGACAAGGCCATCGTCTATGGCTACACCTTC | CASSPNDKAIVYGYTF
. | TRBJ2-7 | TRBV10-1 | . | TGCGCCACCCCATCCTCCTACGAGCAGTACTTC | CATPSSYEQYF
TRBD2 | TRBJ2-7 | TRBV11-2 | . | TGTGCCAGCAGCTTAGACGGACTAGCGGGGGCTCACTACGAGCAGTACTTC | CASSLDGLAGAHYEQYF
. | TRBJ1-2 | TRBV30 | . | TGTGCCTGGAGGAAGGGGCCCCCCTTCTACACCTTC | CAWRKGPPFYTF
. | TRBJ1-2 | TRBV27 | . | TGTGCCAGCAGTTTAGGGGGCGCTGGCTATGGCTACACCTTC | CASSLGGAGYGYTF
. | TRBJ1-3 | TRBV16 | few | TGTGCCAGCAGCCAAGGACGGTTCTCTGGAAACACCATATATTTT | CASSQGRFSGNTIYF
. | TRBJ1-4 | TRBV7-7 | . | TGTGCCAGCAGCTTAGCCCAGGGTTTAGAACTGTTTTTT | CASSLAQGLELFF
TRBD1 | TRBJ1-5 | TRBV2 | . | TGTGCCAGCAGCCCGGGACAGGGCGGTCAGCCCCAGCATTTT | CASSPGQGGQPQHF
. | TRBJ2-7 | TRBV18 | . | TGTGCCAGCTCACCACCGGGGACTTCCTCCTACGAGCAGTACTTC | CASSPPGTSSYEQYF
TRBD1 | TRBJ2-7 | TRBV15 | . | TGTGCCACCAGCAGAGGAAAGGGACAGGGTAAAGTCTACGAGCAGTACTTC | CATSRGKGQGKVYEQYF
. | TRBJ2-3 | TRBV4-1 | . | TGCGCCAGCAGCCGTGGCGAGCTCTCAGCAGATACGCAGTATTTT | CASSRGELSADTQYF
. | TRBJ2-7 | TRBV6-5 | once | TGTGCCAGCAGAACCGATCCCTACGAGCAGTACTTC | CASRTDPYEQYF
. | TRBJ1-2 | TRBV3-1/TRBV3-2 | . | TGTGCCAGCAGCCGGATGGGATCGAACTATGGCTACACCTTC | CASSRMGSNYGYTF
TRBD1 | TRBJ1-1 | TRBV5-4 | . | TGTGCCAGCAGCTTAAACAGGGGGCGAGACACTGAAGCTTTCTTT | CASSLNRGRDTEAFF
TRBD1 | TRBJ1-5 | TRBV7-8 | . | TGTGCCAGCAGCTGGGCCGGGACAGAAAAGAATCAGCCCCAGCATTTT | CASSWAGTEKNQPQHF
. | TRBJ2-2 | TRBV12-3/TRBV12-4 | . | TGTGCCAGCAGTTTTAAGTGGGGCGGGGAGCTGTTTTTT | CASSFKWGGELFF
TRBD1 | TRBJ1-2 | TRBV3-1/TRBV3-2 | . | TGTGCCAGCAGCTTGGGACAGCTCTATGGCTACACCTTC | CASSLGQLYGYTF
TRBD1 | TRBJ1-5 | TRBV7-8 | . | TGTGCCAGCAGCCAGAGGACAGGGCTCAATCAGCCCCAGCATTTT | CASSQRTGLNQPQHF